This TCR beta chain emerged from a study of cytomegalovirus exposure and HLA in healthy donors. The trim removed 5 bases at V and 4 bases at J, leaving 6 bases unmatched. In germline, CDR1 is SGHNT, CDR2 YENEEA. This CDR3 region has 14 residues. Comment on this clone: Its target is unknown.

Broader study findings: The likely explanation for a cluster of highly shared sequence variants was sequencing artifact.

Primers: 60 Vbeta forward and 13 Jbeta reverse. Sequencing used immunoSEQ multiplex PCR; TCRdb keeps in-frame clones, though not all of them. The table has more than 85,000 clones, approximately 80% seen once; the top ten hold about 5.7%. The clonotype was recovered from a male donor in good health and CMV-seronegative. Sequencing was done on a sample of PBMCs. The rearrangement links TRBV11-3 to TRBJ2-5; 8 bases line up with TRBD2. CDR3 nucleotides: TGTGCCAGCAGCGTAAGCGGGAGTCTAGAGACCCAGTACTTC. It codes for CASSVSGSLETQYF.